This TCR beta chain was found in a study of blood T cell repertoires in COVID-19. Study in general: Researchers got acute and convalescent COVID-19 samples from the United States, Italy and Spain. Sources were T cells, B-cell-depleted T cells, or PBMCs; the material itself was cDNA or gDNA.

How the authors handled the data: From reference gene primer amplification, estimates of nucleated cell counts were derived. Assay: immunoSEQ multiplex PCR; the TCRdb copy retains only in-frame clones and omits some. For V, J and clone size, that table is used; D and trimming come from the DNA. The sample gives roughly 50,000 clones, 80% to 90% of which show up once; 2.5% to 3% is in the top ten. This CDR3 contains 15 residues. V was shortened by 4 bases and J by 1 base, with 13 bases between the two germline ends. Looked up from germline, CDR1 is MNHEY and CDR2 is SVGAGI. This clonotype was sampled from a woman over 75 with acute or convalescent COVID-19. Sample: peripheral blood. This chain uses TRBV6-5 with TRBJ2-5, with D possibly matching TRBD1 (5 bases). CDR3 DNA sequence: TGTGCCAGCAGTTCCCCGGCGACAGCCCAAGAGACCCAGTACTTC. Translation: CASSSPATAQETQYF.